This TCR beta chain is drawn from a study of blood T cell repertoires in COVID-19. About the study: Samples of COVID-19 (acute and convalescent) were obtained from the United States, Italy and Spain. T cells, B-cell-depleted T cells, or PBMCs supplied cDNA or gDNA.

Per the study methods: Amplified reference gene primers provided the basis for estimating nucleated cell counts. TCRdb's table, derived via immunoSEQ multiplex PCR, lists solely in-frame clones and lacks some. The V and J calls and clone size were taken over from that table, and D and trimming were inferred from the DNA. Seen here are around 140,000 clones, roughly 87% observed once, and the top ten hold just under 0.95%. The CDR3 sequence is 14 residues long. The germline V gene has CDR1 MNHEY and CDR2 SVGEGT. V lost 4 bases to trimming and J lost 2 bases, with 6 bases between them. This chain joins TRBV6-2 or TRBV6-3 and TRBJ2-6, with unresolved D. Sequencing used peripheral blood. This clonotype was obtained from a woman aged 50 to 65 with acute or convalescent COVID-19. CDR3 sequence (DNA): TGTGCCAGCAGTTTGAGCCCTGGGGCCAACGTCCTGACTTTC. It encodes CASSLSPGANVLTF.